These T cell receptor beta chains were read from a single sample in a study of control samples from healthy donors and cancer patients. Sequenced by immunoSEQ multiplex PCR; TCRdb stores in-frame clones only, minus some. The sample includes 100,000 to 150,000 clones, around 92% of them seen just once. Sequenced input: PBMCs. These receptors came from a man aged 50-60 years with head and neck cancer. The CDR3 runs from the conserved cysteine through the conserved F or W. A D gene is named only where the DNA matches it firmly. Some rows have no size entry. The others give once, few or many, or a class for an expanded clone.

cdr3_length	j_call	d_call	clone_size	v_call	cdr3_aa	cdr3_nt
16	TRBJ2-5	.	.	TRBV10-1	CASSEPDGSGKETQYF	TGCGCCAGCAGTGAGCCGGACGGGAGCGGAAAAGAGACCCAGTACTTC
15	TRBJ1-5	.	once	TRBV11-2	CASSLWADSNQPQHF	TGTGCCAGCAGCTTATGGGCGGATAGCAATCAGCCCCAGCATTTT
16	TRBJ1-2	TRBD1	.	TRBV2	CASSFDATGYNYGYTF	TGTGCCAGCAGTTTTGATGCGACAGGGTACAACTATGGCTACACCTTC
15	TRBJ2-2	.	.	TRBV10-3	CATARGTENTGELFF	TGTGCCACCGCGCGGGGGACAGAGAACACCGGGGAGCTGTTTTTT
16	TRBJ2-1	.	.	TRBV24-1	CATSDPGRGLYNEQFF	TGTGCCACCAGTGACCCGGGGAGGGGGCTCTACAATGAGCAGTTCTTC
11	TRBJ1-1	.	.	TRBV7-2	CASSPTTEAFF	TGTGCCAGCAGCCCCACCACTGAAGCTTTCTTT
12	TRBJ1-1	TRBD1	.	TRBV18	CASSPGDREAFF	TGTGCCAGCTCACCCGGGGACAGGGAAGCTTTCTTT
15	TRBJ1-2	.	.	TRBV9	CASSADPGTNYGYTF	TGTGCCAGCAGCGCAGACCCTGGCACTAACTATGGCTACACCTTC
15	TRBJ2-7	.	.	TRBV11-2	CASSLTSGVPYEQYF	TGTGCCAGCAGCTTAACCTCAGGGGTTCCCTACGAGCAGTACTTC
16	TRBJ2-1	.	.	TRBV9	CASSVGGTRRQGEQFF	TGTGCCAGCAGCGTAGGAGGGACCCGCCGGCAAGGTGAGCAGTTCTTC
13	TRBJ1-4	.	.	TRBV14	CASSQSADEKLFF	TGTGCCAGCAGCCAGTCAGCCGATGAAAAACTGTTTTTT
14	TRBJ1-1	TRBD1	.	TRBV15	CATSRGTGDTEAFF	TGTGCCACCAGCAGAGGTACAGGGGACACTGAAGCTTTCTTT
17	TRBJ1-5	TRBD1	.	TRBV19	CASSKERDSWLLQPQHF	TGTGCCAGTAGTAAAGAGCGGGACAGTTGGTTGCTTCAGCCCCAGCATTTT
15	TRBJ2-1	.	.	TRBV6-5	CASSLSGLSYNEQFF	TGTGCCAGCAGTCTAAGCGGCCTCTCCTACAATGAGCAGTTCTTC
13	TRBJ1-2	TRBD1	.	TRBV6-5	CASSYDRGYGYTF	TGTGCCAGCAGTTACGACAGGGGCTATGGCTACACCTTC
17	TRBJ2-1	TRBD2	.	TRBV6-4	CASSPRLAAAGYNEQFF	TGTGCCAGCAGCCCCCGGCTAGCGGCCGCGGGCTACAATGAGCAGTTCTTC
14	TRBJ1-2	.	once	TRBV4-1	CASSLAGGSYGYTF	TGCGCCAGCAGCCTCGCTGGCGGGAGCTATGGCTACACCTTC
11	TRBJ2-6	.	.	TRBV18	CASSGQAVLTF	TGTGCCAGTTCAGGGCAGGCGGTCCTGACTTTC
14	TRBJ2-7	.	.	TRBV5-4	CASSLNLQGDEQYF	TGTGCCAGCAGCCTGAATTTACAGGGCGACGAGCAGTACTTC
14	TRBJ1-1	.	.	TRBV28	CASSVDLSVAEAFF	TGTGCCAGCAGTGTGGATCTTTCGGTCGCTGAAGCTTTCTTT
14	TRBJ1-1	.	few	TRBV21-1	CAPGEGLRDTEAFF	TGTGCCCCCGGGGAGGGTCTGAGGGACACTGAAGCTTTCTTT
13	TRBJ1-1	.	few	TRBV19	CASSVSWNTEAFF	TGTGCCAGTAGTGTAAGTTGGAACACTGAAGCTTTCTTT
15	TRBJ2-1	.	.	TRBV7-3	CASSTDGSSYNEQFF	TGTGCCAGCAGTACGGACGGGAGCTCCTACAATGAGCAGTTCTTC
15	TRBJ1-1	TRBD1	once	TRBV18	CASYPRTGGSTEAFF	TGTGCCAGCTACCCGAGGACAGGAGGGAGCACTGAAGCTTTCTTT
13	TRBJ2-7	.	once	TRBV10-3	CAITGAGSYEQYF	TGTGCCATCACAGGTGCGGGCTCCTACGAGCAGTACTTC
12	TRBJ1-1	.	.	TRBV5-6	CASSLSRTEAFF	TGTGCCAGCAGCTTATCAAGAACTGAAGCTTTCTTT
15	TRBJ2-5	TRBD1	.	TRBV5-8	CASSLWGQSQETQYF	TGTGCCAGCAGCTTGTGGGGACAGAGCCAAGAGACCCAGTACTTC